A single sample is the source of the 18 T cell receptor beta chains below, sequenced in a study of blood T cell repertoires in COVID-19. Some clones are missing from TCRdb's copy, which holds only in-frame ones; the method was immunoSEQ multiplex PCR. The sample contains around 130,000 clones, about 90% of which appear only once. The sequencing sample was made of peripheral blood. The origin of the receptors is a woman between 50 and 59 years old who had recovered from COVID-19.

The chain carries TRBV5-8 and TRBJ1-4, with TRBD1 as a possible D gene (6 bases). CDR3 size: 16 residues. Trimming removed 4 bases from V and 0 bases from J, with 13 bases in between. Germline CDR1 reads SGHTS; CDR2 reads YDEGEE. The CDR3 here is CASSRGQLATNEKLFF. The DNA of the CDR3 is TGTGCCAGCAGCCGCGGACAGCTGGCAACTAATGAAAAACTGTTTTTT.

V gene TRBV24-1 combines with J gene TRBJ1-5, with unresolved D. Germline CDR1 and CDR2: KGHDR and SFDVKD. The CDR3 loop spans 13 amino acids. The V gene lost 10 bases and the J gene lost 4 bases, with 13 bases spanning the gap. The CDR3: CATGRLENQPQHF. The DNA of the CDR3 is TGTGCCACAGGGAGGTTGGAAAATCAGCCCCAGCATTTT.

This clone occurred once. The chain uses TRBV11-3 and TRBJ1-6, with 7 nucleotides matching TRBD1. Trimming removed 5 bases from V and 5 bases from J; junction bases left unmatched: 3. CDR1 is SGHNT and CDR2 is YENEEA in the germline V gene. The CDR3 length is 14 residues. CDR3 protein: CASSPRGDNSPLHF. CDR3 nucleotides: TGTGCCAGCAGCCCCAGGGGGGATAATTCACCCCTCCACTTT. The full variable domain, completed using reference TRBV11-3 and TRBJ1-6, is EAGVVQSPRYKIIEKKQPVAFWCNPISGHNTLYWYLQNLGQGPELLIRYENEEAVDDSQLPKDRFSAERLKGVDSTLKIQPAELGDSAVYLCASSPRGDNSPLHFGNGTRLTVT.

This sequence joins TRBV18 and TRBJ2-5; D is possibly TRBD2 (6 bases). The germline gives CDR1 KGHSH, CDR2 LQKENI. The CDR3 contains 14 residues. The V end lost 2 bases, the J end lost 3 bases, and 10 bases lay between the germline ends. CDR3 nucleotide sequence: TGTGCCAGCTCACCAATCGGCGGGAAAGAGACCCAGTACTTC. This gives the protein CASSPIGGKETQYF.

The chain carries TRBV29-1 and TRBJ2-3; D remains ambiguous. V gave up 4 bases and J gave up 1 base, with 6 bases separating them. This CDR3 region has 12 residues. Germline V gene data show CDR1 as SQVTM and CDR2 as ANQGSEA. The CDR3 DNA sequence: TGCAGCGTTGGGCTGGGCACAGATACGCAGTATTTT. Its translation: CSVGLGTDTQYF.

The chain carries TRBV19 and TRBJ2-4; 12 nucleotides align to TRBD1. CDR1 is LNHDA and CDR2 is SQIVND in the germline V gene (reference sequence). The CDR3 spans 18 residues. The V gene end was trimmed by 5 bases and the J gene end by 2 bases; junction bases not matched to a gene: 10. CDR3 residues: CASSPISGTGGPKNIQYF. As DNA, the CDR3 is TGTGCCAGTAGTCCCATCTCCGGGACAGGGGGCCCCAAAAACATTCAGTACTTC.

V usage is TRBV11-3 and J usage is TRBJ1-1, with TRBD1 matching over 7 bases. J gave up 3 bases and V 4 bases, and 5 bases lay outside the gene matches. CDR1 SGHNT and CDR2 YENEEA come from the germline V gene. The CDR3 covers 14 residues. CDR3 sequence (DNA): TGTGCCAGCAGCTCGGAAACAGGGGACACTGAAGCTTTCTTT. Its protein product is CASSSETGDTEAFF. The full variable domain, in which reference TRBV11-3 and TRBJ1-1 provide the parts outside the CDR3, is EAGVVQSPRYKIIEKKQPVAFWCNPISGHNTLYWYLQNLGQGPELLIRYENEEAVDDSQLPKDRFSAERLKGVDSTLKIQPAELGDSAVYLCASSSETGDTEAFFGQGTRLTVV.

Note on this clone: Other DNA sequences in this sample translate to the same CDR3. This chain uses TRBV7-2 with TRBJ2-1, with D uncertain. Trimming removed 1 base from V and 0 bases from J, with 7 bases in between. Germline V gene data show CDR1 as SGHTA and CDR2 as FQGNSA. This CDR3 contains 15 residues. CDR3 in amino acids: CASSLGPSSYNEQFF. CDR3 DNA sequence: TGTGCCAGCAGCTTAGGTCCTAGCTCCTACAATGAGCAGTTCTTC.

CDR3 protein: CASSRATGLGTEAFF. CDR3 coding DNA: TGTGCCAGCTCACGAGCCACAGGGCTAGGCACTGAAGCTTTCTTT. V is TRBV18 and J is TRBJ1-1, with D possibly being TRBD1 (6 bases). CDR3 length: 15 residues. V lost 4 bases and J lost 4, with 16 bases in between. Germline V lookup: CDR1 KGHSH, CDR2 LQKENI. Full variable domain (missing parts from reference TRBV18 and TRBJ1-1): NAGVMQNPRHLVRRRGQEARLRCSPMKGHSHVYWYRQLPEEGLKFMVYLQKENIIDESGMPKERFSAEFPKEGPSILRIQQVVRGDSAAYFCASSRATGLGTEAFFGQGTRLTVV.

This chain connects TRBV24-1 to TRBJ1-2; no clear D. This CDR3 contains 13 residues. CDR1 and CDR2 from the germline V gene are KGHDR and SFDVKD. Trimming took off 7 bases at V and 8 bases at J, with 16 bases between the two ends. CDR3 in amino acids: CATSIESFGGYTF. The CDR3 coding sequence is TGTGCCACCAGCATCGAATCTTTCGGGGGCTACACCTTC.

The gene calls are TRBV5-1 and TRBJ2-5; no clear D gene. Per germline, CDR1 SGHRS and CDR2 YFSETQ. The CDR3 loop spans 13 amino acids. V dropped 2 bases and J dropped 2 bases, with 7 bases sitting between them. CDR3 sequence reads: CASSFGLQETQYF. The CDR3 DNA reads as TGCGCCAGCAGCTTCGGGTTACAAGAGACCCAGTACTTC.

This rearrangement joins TRBV5-1 to TRBJ1-4; D not certain. The CDR3 covers 15 residues. Germline V gene sequence: CDR1 SGHRS, CDR2 YFSETQ. Trimming shortened V by 9 bases and J by 4 bases, and 19 bases separated the two germline ends. The CDR3 sequence: CATSTGVHINEKLFF. The CDR3 bases are TGCGCCACCTCCACCGGGGTACACATTAATGAAAAACTGTTTTTT.

The chain is built from TRBV30 and TRBJ2-2, with D perhaps TRBD2 (6 bases). The CDR3 extends over 15 amino acids. Trimming took off 4 bases at V and 6 bases at J, with 18 bases between the two ends. Per germline, CDR1 GTSNPN and CDR2 SVGIG (reference sequence). Here the CDR3 reads CAWTRLVRFAGELFF. CDR3 nucleotides: TGTGCCTGGACCCGACTAGTGCGGTTCGCCGGGGAGCTGTTTTTT.

The rearrangement links TRBV7-8 to TRBJ2-3; 10 nucleotides agree with TRBD2. After removal of 5 bases from V and 0 bases from J, the junction contained 20 bases not matched to a gene. The germline V gene encodes CDR1 SGHVS and CDR2 FQNEAQ. The CDR3 spans 21 residues. This chain's CDR3 is CASSPRRAFPGLAKSTDTQYF. CDR3 sequence (DNA): TGTGCCAGCAGCCCGCGAAGAGCGTTTCCGGGACTAGCGAAGAGCACAGATACGCAGTATTTT. Looking up the rest from reference TRBV7-8 and TRBJ2-3 gives the full variable domain: GAGVSQSPRYKVAKRGQDVALRCDPISGHVSLFWYQQALGQGPEFLTYFQNEAQLDKSGLPSDRFFAERPEGSVSTLKIQRTQQEDSAVYLCASSPRRAFPGLAKSTDTQYFGPGTRLTVL.

The chain joins TRBV7-9 to TRBJ2-7, with a weak D call TRBD1 (5 bases). The CDR3 is 14 residues long. The germline gives CDR1 SEHNR, CDR2 FQNEAQ (reference sequence). V lost 5 bases, J lost 0 bases, and 11 bases lay in between. The CDR3 coding sequence is TGTGCCAGCAGCAAACAGGAACGCTCCTACGAGCAGTACTTC. It specifies CASSKQERSYEQYF.

This clone has a handful of counts. The V call is TRBV6-1, the J call TRBJ1-2; 9 nucleotides line up with TRBD1. The CDR3 contains 13 residues. V lost 5 bases, J lost 6 bases, and 4 bases stayed unmatched. Germline loops: CDR1 MNHNS, CDR2 SASEGT. The CDR3 is CASSPRQGDGYTF. CDR3 in DNA: TGTGCCAGCAGTCCCCGACAGGGGGATGGCTACACCTTC.

The J gene is TRBJ2-6, the V gene TRBV27; the match to TRBD1 covers 7 bases. V lost 6 bases to trimming and J lost 0 bases; unmatched junction nucleotides: 8. Per germline, CDR1 MNHEY and CDR2 SMNVEV (reference sequence). There are 17 residues in the CDR3. CDR3 loop: CASSPLQGRSGANVLTF. As DNA, the CDR3 is TGTGCCAGCAGCCCCCTACAGGGGCGCTCTGGGGCCAACGTCCTGACTTTC.

The chain joins TRBV18 to TRBJ2-3, with D perhaps TRBD1 (5 bases). Trimming shortened V by 2 bases and J by 0 bases, and 15 bases separated the two germline ends. This CDR3 region has 17 residues. Germline loops: CDR1 KGHSH, CDR2 LQKENI. CDR3 amino acids: CASSPRFQGASTDTQYF. DNA for the CDR3: TGTGCCAGCTCACCAAGGTTTCAGGGTGCTAGCACAGATACGCAGTATTTT.